This paragraph reports one T cell receptor beta chain. The method was immunoSEQ multiplex PCR; TCRdb's version includes in-frame clones alone and lacks a portion of them. The data show 500,000 to 850,000 clones, 87% seen once. Germline CDR1 reads MNHEY; CDR2 reads SMNVEV (reference sequence). Trimming pared 6 bases from V and 5 bases from J, leaving 31 bases between. The CDR3 consists of 20 residues. This sample is part of a study of shared T cell receptors in the human thymus. The data were also submitted as part of a second study, on human thymus T cells. This second report adds: Each of the donors was a healthy Finnish infant who was undergoing open corrective cardiac surgery for congenital heart defects. The source of the thymus tissue was resections taken during corrective heart surgery. Both thymic and peripheral blood repertoires showed apparently biased V and J usage. Reports from related research described highly overlapping thymic repertoires among unrelated individuals.

The chain joins TRBV27 to TRBJ2-2; the D gene is possibly TRBD1 (5 bases). The sequencing sample was made of thymocytes. The sequence was obtained from a boy under two years old with a congenital heart defect. The CDR3 coding sequence is TGTGCCAGCAGAGGAACCCCAAATGGACAAGGGGCCACGAGGACCGGGGAGCTGTTTTTT. It is translated as CASRGTPNGQGATRTGELFF.